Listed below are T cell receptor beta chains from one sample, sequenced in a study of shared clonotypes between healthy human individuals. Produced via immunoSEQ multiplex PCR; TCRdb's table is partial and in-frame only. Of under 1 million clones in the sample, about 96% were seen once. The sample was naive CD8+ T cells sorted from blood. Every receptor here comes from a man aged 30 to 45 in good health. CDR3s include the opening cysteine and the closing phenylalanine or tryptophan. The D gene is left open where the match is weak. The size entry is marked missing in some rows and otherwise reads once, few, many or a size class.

TGCGCCAGCAGCGAAATACAGGGGGCATCCTCCTGGGAGCAGTTCTTC	CASSEIQGASSWEQFF	TRBD1	TRBV5-1	TRBJ2-1	NA
TGTGCCAGCAGTTTCAACACGGGAGGCTTGAGGGTCGAGCAGTACTTC	CASSFNTGGLRVEQYF	TRBD2	TRBV28	TRBJ2-7	NA
TGTGCCAGCAGCTTAGTAGAGGGACGGCCGGGAAATCAGCCCCAGCATTTT	CASSLVEGRPGNQPQHF	NA	TRBV7-9	TRBJ1-5	NA
TGTGCCAGCAGCCAAGGAGGCACAGGGCTTAATGAAAAACTGTTTTTT	CASSQGGTGLNEKLFF	NA	TRBV4-2	TRBJ1-4	NA
TGTGCCAGCAGCTTGGGGCAGGGCTCTGGGGCCAACGTCCTGACTTTC	CASSLGQGSGANVLTF	NA	TRBV5-6	TRBJ2-6	NA
TGTGCCAGCAGTTTAGGTGTGGACAGGGGTGTAGAGACCCAGTACTTC	CASSLGVDRGVETQYF	TRBD1	TRBV28	TRBJ2-5	NA
TGTGCCAGCAGCCCGTGGCGAGGGCTAAGGCGGGAGGTAGGGGAGACCCAGTACTTC	CASSPWRGLRREVGETQYF	TRBD2	TRBV7-8	TRBJ2-5	NA
TGTGCCAGCAGCTCAATGGACACCTACAATGAGCAGTTCTTC	CASSSMDTYNEQFF	NA	TRBV11-3	TRBJ2-1	NA
TGTGCCAGCAGTACTGGGGGCGCGGCTTATGGCTACACCTTC	CASSTGGAAYGYTF	NA	TRBV6-1	TRBJ1-2	NA
TGTGCCAGCAGGGACAGGGTGGTGGCCGGGGAGCTGTTTTTT	CASRDRVVAGELFF	TRBD1	TRBV7-9	TRBJ2-2	NA
TGTGCCAGCAGTGGGGCCCGAAGAACGCAGTATTTT	CASSGARRTQYF	NA	TRBV2	TRBJ2-3	NA
TGTGCCAGCTCACCCTCCCCTCGGAATGAGCAGTTCTTC	CASSPSPRNEQFF	NA	TRBV18	TRBJ2-1	NA
TGCACCAGCAGTCGAGGACTATTTGGAGGAATCACCGGGGAGCTGTTTTTT	CTSSRGLFGGITGELFF	NA	TRBV1	TRBJ2-2	NA
TGTGCCAGCAGTTTGGGAGGGAGCACTGAAGCTTTCTTT	CASSLGGSTEAFF	NA	TRBV27	TRBJ1-1	NA
TGTGCCAGCAGTGAATCACTAGCGTTTACAGATACGCAGTATTTT	CASSESLAFTDTQYF	TRBD2	TRBV2	TRBJ2-3	NA
TGTGCCACCAGCAACCGGGACAATTGGCCCTACGAGCAGTACTTC	CATSNRDNWPYEQYF	NA	TRBV15	TRBJ2-7	NA
TGTGCCAGCAGCCTCGGACTAGCGGGATACAATGAGCAGTTCTTC	CASSLGLAGYNEQFF	TRBD2	TRBV7-7	TRBJ2-1	NA
TGTGCCAGCAGCCTATACAGGGACAATGAGCAGTTCTTC	CASSLYRDNEQFF	NA	TRBV13	TRBJ2-1	NA
TGTGCCAGCAGGAGGGACACTGAAGCTTTCTTT	CASRRDTEAFF	NA	TRBV27	TRBJ1-1	NA
TGTGCCAGCAGTTCATCAGGGGTAACTAATGAAAAACTGTTTTTT	CASSSSGVTNEKLFF	NA	TRBV27	TRBJ1-4	NA
TGCGCCAGCAGCCAAGGACAGGGTCGGGATGAGCAGTTCTTC	CASSQGQGRDEQFF	TRBD1	TRBV4-3	TRBJ2-1	NA
TGCGCCAGCAGAGGGGACTCCTACGAGCAGTACTTC	CASRGDSYEQYF	NA	TRBV5-1	TRBJ2-7	NA
TGTGCCAGCAAGGTATATGGCTACACCTTC	CASKVYGYTF	NA	TRBV28	TRBJ1-2	NA
TGCAGCGTTGACTCTAGGACTAGCGGGAGTAGGTCCTACAATGAGCAGTTCTTC	CSVDSRTSGSRSYNEQFF	TRBD2	TRBV29-1	TRBJ2-1	NA
TGTGCCAGCAGTGTGGGACTAGCGGTAGCCTACGAGCAGTACTTC	CASSVGLAVAYEQYF	TRBD2	TRBV6-1	TRBJ2-7	NA
TGTGCCAGCAGTTATATGGGGGTAGGGCAGTTCTTC	CASSYMGVGQFF	NA	TRBV28	TRBJ2-1	NA
TGTGCCAGCAGCTTGGGATTTTCCTACGAGCAGTACTTC	CASSLGFSYEQYF	NA	TRBV7-6	TRBJ2-7	NA
TGCAGCGTTGAGGTGGGTAATGCGGGGGAGCAGTACTTC	CSVEVGNAGEQYF	NA	TRBV29-1	TRBJ2-7	NA
TGTGCCAGCAGTGTCTTAGCGGGACAACAAGAGACCCAGTACTTC	CASSVLAGQQETQYF	TRBD2	TRBV27	TRBJ2-5	NA
TGTGCCAGCAGTGTGACAGAGACCTACGAGCAGTACTTC	CASSVTETYEQYF	NA	TRBV2	TRBJ2-7	NA
TGTGCCAGCAGCCAAGGGTCGGCCGGGGAGCTGTTTTTT	CASSQGSAGELFF	NA	TRBV14	TRBJ2-2	NA
TGTGCCAGTACGAGCGGGAGTTCTGGGCCCTACGAGCAGTACTTC	CASTSGSSGPYEQYF	TRBD2	TRBV19	TRBJ2-7	NA
TGTGCCAGCAGCTTAGCTGCCTTTATGGGGGAGCTGTTTTTT	CASSLAAFMGELFF	NA	TRBV7-7	TRBJ2-2	NA
TGTGCCAGCAGCTTAGGGGGTAGCAGGGGTTACGAGCAGTACTTC	CASSLGGSRGYEQYF	NA	TRBV7-6	TRBJ2-7	NA
TGTGCCAGCAGCTCTTTAGGGACAGACAGTCCCTACAATGAGCAGTTCTTC	CASSSLGTDSPYNEQFF	TRBD1	TRBV7-9	TRBJ2-1	NA
TGCGCCAGCAGCCCCCTCACGGACACCGAGCAGTTCTTC	CASSPLTDTEQFF	NA	TRBV4-1	TRBJ2-1	NA
TGTGCCAGCACCTCCGGGGACCCCGAAGAGACCCAGTACTTC	CASTSGDPEETQYF	NA	TRBV6-5	TRBJ2-5	NA
TGTGCCAGCAGGAGACTAGACGGGGATGAGCAGTTCTTC	CASRRLDGDEQFF	NA	TRBV2	TRBJ2-1	NA
TGTGCCAGCAGTTCCGTTTCCTCCTATGAGCAGTTCTTC	CASSSVSSYEQFF	NA	TRBV6-6	TRBJ2-1	NA
TGTGCCAGCAGTTTATCAATCCTGACGGCGGGAGGAGTCACCGGGGAGCTGTTTTTT	CASSLSILTAGGVTGELFF	TRBD2	TRBV27	TRBJ2-2	NA
TGTGCCAGCAGCCAAGCTAGCTCGGGGGGAGGCGAGCAGTACTTC	CASSQASSGGGEQYF	TRBD2	TRBV4-2	TRBJ2-7	NA
TGCAGCGTTGAAACGGCGGGAGAGACCTACGAGCAGTACTTC	CSVETAGETYEQYF	TRBD2	TRBV29-1	TRBJ2-7	NA
TGCGCCTCCGGGGGGGGGCACAATGAGCAGTTCTTC	CASGGGHNEQFF	TRBD2	TRBV10-2	TRBJ2-1	NA
TGTGCCACCAGCAGAGATCAAGGGGGCGGTCAGCCCCAGCATTTT	CATSRDQGGGQPQHF	TRBD1	TRBV15	TRBJ1-5	once
TGTGCCACCAGCAGAGTCAAATCTAGGGGAGATACGCAGTATTTT	CATSRVKSRGDTQYF	NA	TRBV15	TRBJ2-3	NA
TGTGCCAGCCTTGCGGGAAATGAGCAGTTCTTC	CASLAGNEQFF	NA	TRBV7-9	TRBJ2-1	NA
TGTGCCAGCAGTTCATTAACTAGCGGGAGTTACTACGAGCAGTACTTC	CASSSLTSGSYYEQYF	TRBD2	TRBV27	TRBJ2-7	NA
TGTGCCAGCAGCTTAATGGGGTCCTACGAGCAGTACTTC	CASSLMGSYEQYF	NA	TRBV11-2	TRBJ2-7	NA
TGTGCCAGCAGCTTATGCTTCTCAGGACGGTCTGGAAACACCATATATTTT	CASSLCFSGRSGNTIYF	NA	TRBV11-3	TRBJ1-3	NA
TGTGCCAGCAGCTTAGACCGTAGTAAGTCTGGGGCCAACGTCCTGACTTTC	CASSLDRSKSGANVLTF	NA	TRBV7-9	TRBJ2-6	NA
TGTGCCAGCAGTCTCAGGGGTATCGGGGACGAGCAGTACTTC	CASSLRGIGDEQYF	NA	TRBV7-8	TRBJ2-7	NA
TGTGCCAGCAGTTTAGGGTCGGCGGGAGTATCTACCGGGGAGCTGTTTTTT	CASSLGSAGVSTGELFF	TRBD2	TRBV27	TRBJ2-2	NA
TGCAGCGCCAAACTAGCGGGAGGGGAGTTCTTC	CSAKLAGGEFF	TRBD2	TRBV29-1	TRBJ2-1	NA